This T cell receptor (beta chain) was profiled in a study of blood T cell repertoires in COVID-19. Study context: The cDNA or gDNA used as material had been derived from T cells, B-cell-depleted T cells, or PBMCs.

Profiling relied on immunoSEQ multiplex PCR, and the TCRdb table lists in-frame clones only, not all of them. The data show about 200,000 clones, with around 85% seen just once and approximately 8% held by the top ten. Unmatched junction bases numbered 4, after V lost 3 bases and J lost 4 bases. The CDR3 is made up of 14 amino acids. The V gene's germline CDR1 is SNHLY and CDR2 FYNNEI. The source of this sequence is an elderly woman with acute or convalescent COVID-19. This sequence joins TRBV2 and TRBJ1-2; TRBD1 matches at 8 bases. Sequenced input: peripheral blood. The CDR3 is CASSDNRGGYGYTF. The CDR3 nucleotides are TGTGCCAGCAGTGACAACAGGGGGGGCTATGGCTACACCTTC.